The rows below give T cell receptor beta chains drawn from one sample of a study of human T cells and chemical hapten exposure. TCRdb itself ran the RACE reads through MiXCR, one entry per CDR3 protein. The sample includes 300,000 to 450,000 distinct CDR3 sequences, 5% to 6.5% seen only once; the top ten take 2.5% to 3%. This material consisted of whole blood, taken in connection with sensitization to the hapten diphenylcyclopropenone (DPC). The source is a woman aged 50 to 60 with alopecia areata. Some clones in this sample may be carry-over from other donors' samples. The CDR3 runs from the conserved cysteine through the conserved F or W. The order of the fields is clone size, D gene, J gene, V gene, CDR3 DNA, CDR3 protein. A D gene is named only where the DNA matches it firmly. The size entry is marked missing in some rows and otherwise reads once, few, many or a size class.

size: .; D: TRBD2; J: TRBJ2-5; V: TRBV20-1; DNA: TGCAGTGCTAGAAATAACGGGACTAGCGGGAGGAAGACCCAGTACTTC; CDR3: CSARNNGTSGRKTQYF
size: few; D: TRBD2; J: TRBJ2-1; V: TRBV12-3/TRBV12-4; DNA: TGTGCCAGCAGTTTAGAGGGCGGGGGGCCCCACAATGAGCAGTTCTTC; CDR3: CASSLEGGGPHNEQFF
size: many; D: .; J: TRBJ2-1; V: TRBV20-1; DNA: TGCAGTGCTACTACACATGAACCCTACAATGAGCAGTTCTTC; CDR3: CSATTHEPYNEQFF
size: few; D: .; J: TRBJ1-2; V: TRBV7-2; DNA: TGTGCCAGCAGCTCAAGGGCAGGTCGCGGCTACACCTTC; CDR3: CASSSRAGRGYTF
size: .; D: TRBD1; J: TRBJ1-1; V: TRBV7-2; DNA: TGTGCCAGCAGCTTAAGGGGACAGGGACCTGAAGCTTTCTTT; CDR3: CASSLRGQGPEAFF
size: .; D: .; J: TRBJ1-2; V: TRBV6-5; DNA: TGTGCCAGCAGTTACTCGGAAGGTGGCTATGGCTACACCTTC; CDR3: CASSYSEGGYGYTF
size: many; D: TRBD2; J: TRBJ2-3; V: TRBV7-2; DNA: TGTGCCAGCAGCTTAACTAGCGGGGGGGCCGATACGCAGTATTTT; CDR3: CASSLTSGGADTQYF
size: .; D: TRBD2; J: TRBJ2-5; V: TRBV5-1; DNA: TGCGCCAGCAGCTTGTACCTAGCGGACCAAGAGACCCAGTACTTC; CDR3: CASSLYLADQETQYF
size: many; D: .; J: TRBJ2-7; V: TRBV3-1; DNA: TGTGCCAGCAGCCAACCCCGGGGGCTCTCCTACGAGCAGTACTTC; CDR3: CASSQPRGLSYEQYF
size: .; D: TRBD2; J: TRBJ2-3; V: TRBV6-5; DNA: TGTGCCAGCAGCCCTCTAGCGGGAGGAGCGGAGTATTTT; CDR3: CASSPLAGGAEYF
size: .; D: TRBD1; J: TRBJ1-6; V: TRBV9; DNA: TGTGCCAGCAGCGTAGCCGGGACAGAGAATTCACCCCTCCACTTT; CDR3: CASSVAGTENSPLHF
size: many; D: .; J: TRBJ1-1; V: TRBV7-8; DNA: TGTGCCAGCAGCTTAAAAGTCGACACTGAAGCTTTCTTT; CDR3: CASSLKVDTEAFF
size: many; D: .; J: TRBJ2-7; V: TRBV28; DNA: TGTGCCAGCAGTCGCACGTCCGGGCCCTACGAGCAGTACTTC; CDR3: CASSRTSGPYEQYF
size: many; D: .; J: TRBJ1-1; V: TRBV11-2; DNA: TGTGCCAGCAGCTTAGTCAAGGGGGGCTGGGCTGAAGCTTTCTTT; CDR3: CASSLVKGGWAEAFF
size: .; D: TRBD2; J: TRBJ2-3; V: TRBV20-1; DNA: TGCAGTGCAGGCCGCAATCTCTTAGCGGGAGCTTCAAATACGCAGTATTTT; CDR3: CSAGRNLLAGASNTQYF
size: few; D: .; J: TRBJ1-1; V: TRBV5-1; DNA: TGCGCCAGCAGCTTGGGACCCCTACCAGACGCTGAAGCTTTCTTT; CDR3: CASSLGPLPDAEAFF
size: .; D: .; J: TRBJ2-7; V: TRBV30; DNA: TGTGCCTGGAGCTTGGACTCTACCTACGAGCAGTACTTC; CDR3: CAWSLDSTYEQYF
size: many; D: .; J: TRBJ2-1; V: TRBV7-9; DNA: TGTGCCAGCAGAGCCGGGACGGCATCCTACAATGAGCAGTTCTTC; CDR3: CASRAGTASYNEQFF
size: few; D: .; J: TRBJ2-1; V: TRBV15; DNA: TGTGCCACCAGCAGAGATAAGCGGGCGCTCTCCCAAGACAATGAGAAGTTCTTC; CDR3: CATSRDKRALSQDNEKFF
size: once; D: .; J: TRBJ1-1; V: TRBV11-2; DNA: TGTGCCAGCAGCTTAGAGGGCTTAGGGGGCACTGAAGCTTTCTTT; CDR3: CASSLEGLGGTEAFF
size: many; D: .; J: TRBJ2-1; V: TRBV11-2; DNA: TGTGCCAGCAGCTCCCAGGTTGAGCAGTTCTTC; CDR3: CASSSQVEQFF
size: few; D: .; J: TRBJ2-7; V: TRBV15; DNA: TGTGCCACCAGCAGTCGGACTTCTGGGGAGCAGTACTTC; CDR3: CATSSRTSGEQYF
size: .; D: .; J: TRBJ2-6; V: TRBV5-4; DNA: TGTGCCAGCAGCTTGATGGGGGGTACAATGGCCAACGTCCTGACTTTC; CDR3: CASSLMGGTMANVLTF
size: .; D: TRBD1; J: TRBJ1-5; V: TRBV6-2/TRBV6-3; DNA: TGTGCCAGCAACCAGGGGGCATGGCAGCCCCAGCATTTT; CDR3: CASNQGAWQPQHF
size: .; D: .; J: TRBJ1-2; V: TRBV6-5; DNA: TGTGCCAGCAGGGGAGTTACCGGGGCCGCGGATGGCTACACCTTC; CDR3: CASRGVTGAADGYTF
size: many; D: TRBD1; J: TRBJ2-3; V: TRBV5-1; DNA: TGCGCCAGCAGCTTTGGGACAGGGTGGAGAGATACGCAGTATTTT; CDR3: CASSFGTGWRDTQYF
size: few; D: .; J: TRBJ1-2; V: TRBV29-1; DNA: TGCAGCGTTGTTTCCCGGGGCTACACCTTC; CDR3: CSVVSRGYTF
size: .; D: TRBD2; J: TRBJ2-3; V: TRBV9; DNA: TGTGCCAGCAGCGTAGCTCCTCAGACTAGCGGGGGGCCCACAGATACGCAGTATTTT; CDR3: CASSVAPQTSGGPTDTQYF
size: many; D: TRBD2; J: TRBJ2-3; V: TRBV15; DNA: TGTGCCACCAGCAGTTCAGCGGGGGTCACAGATACGCAGTATTTT; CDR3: CATSSSAGVTDTQYF
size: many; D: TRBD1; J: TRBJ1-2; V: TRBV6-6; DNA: TGTGCCAGCACTAGGGACAGGGGGTTGGAGGGCTACACCTTC; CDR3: CASTRDRGLEGYTF
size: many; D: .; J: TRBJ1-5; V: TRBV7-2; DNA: TGTGCCAGCAGTTTGGCCGGTAGCAATCAGCCCCAGCATTTT; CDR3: CASSLAGSNQPQHF
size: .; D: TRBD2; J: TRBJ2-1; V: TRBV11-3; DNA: TGTGCCAGCAGCCCCGGTGGGGACTATCGATACAATGAGCAGTTCTTC; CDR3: CASSPGGDYRYNEQFF
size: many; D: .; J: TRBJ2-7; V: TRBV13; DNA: TGTGCCAGCAGCCCCCTATCCGAAGAGCAGTACTTC; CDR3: CASSPLSEEQYF
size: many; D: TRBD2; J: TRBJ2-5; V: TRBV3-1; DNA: TGTGCCAGCAGCCAAGATCCCAGGGAGGGAGAGACCCAGTACTTC; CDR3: CASSQDPREGETQYF
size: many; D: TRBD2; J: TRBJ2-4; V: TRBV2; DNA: TGTGCCAGCAGTGAAGGCGGGGGCAAAAACATTCAGTACTTC; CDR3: CASSEGGGKNIQYF
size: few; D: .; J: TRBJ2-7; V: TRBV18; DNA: TGTGCCAGCTCACCACCCCAGCGCTGGGAGCAGTACTTC; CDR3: CASSPPQRWEQYF
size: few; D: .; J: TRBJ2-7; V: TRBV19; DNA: TGTGCCAGTAGTTCCCCGGGGGTTCTCGAGCAGTACTTC; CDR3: CASSSPGVLEQYF
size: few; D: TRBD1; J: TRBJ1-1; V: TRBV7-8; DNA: TGTGCCAGCAGCTTTACAGGGGGCCGGAACACTGAAGCTTTCTTT; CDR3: CASSFTGGRNTEAFF
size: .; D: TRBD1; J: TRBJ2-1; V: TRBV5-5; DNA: TGTGCCAGCAGCCGAGGGCCGGGACAGCCCCCGTATGAGCAGTTCTTC; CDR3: CASSRGPGQPPYEQFF
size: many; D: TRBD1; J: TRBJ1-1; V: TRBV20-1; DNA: TGCAGTGCTAAAACAGGGGGCGAGACTGAAGCTTTCTTT; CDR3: CSAKTGGETEAFF
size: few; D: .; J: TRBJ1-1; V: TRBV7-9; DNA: TGTGCCAGCAGCTTATCAGGCGAAGCTTTCTTT; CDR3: CASSLSGEAFF
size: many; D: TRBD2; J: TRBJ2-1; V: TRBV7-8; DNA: TGTGCCAGCAGCTATACGGCTAGCGGGGGAATTTACAATGAGCAGTTCTTC; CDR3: CASSYTASGGIYNEQFF
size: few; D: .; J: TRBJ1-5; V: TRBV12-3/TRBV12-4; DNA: TGTGCCAGCAGTACAAACGGACGTCTTAATCAGCCCCAGCATTTT; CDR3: CASSTNGRLNQPQHF